Given below is one TCR beta chain in context. Its antigen is not identified. This specimen comes from a study of shared clonotypes between healthy human individuals. Germline loops: CDR1 SGHVS, CDR2 FQNEAQ. Trimming removed 8 bases at V and 5 bases at J, with 18 bases between. The CDR3 contains 14 residues. The assay was immunoSEQ multiplex PCR, and TCRdb's table has in-frame clones only and misses some. The table lists some 1.1 million clones, about 72% of them singletons. Study results and caveats: Rarefaction revealed incomplete sorted-subset sequencing despite large depth. Naive CD4 clonotypes were shared across a few donors at 4.5% to 6.5%.

Material: memory CD4+ T cells from PBMCs. The subset here: CD45RA-negative fraction. The rearrangement uses TRBV7-8 and TRBJ2-5; TRBD2 might be the D (5 bases). This clonotype was obtained from a man aged 18 to 30 in good health. Some clones in this sample may be carry-over from other donors' samples. The CDR3 reads CASGIRLAHETQYF. The CDR3, as DNA: TGTGCCAGCGGCATTAGGCTAGCACACGAGACCCAGTACTTC.